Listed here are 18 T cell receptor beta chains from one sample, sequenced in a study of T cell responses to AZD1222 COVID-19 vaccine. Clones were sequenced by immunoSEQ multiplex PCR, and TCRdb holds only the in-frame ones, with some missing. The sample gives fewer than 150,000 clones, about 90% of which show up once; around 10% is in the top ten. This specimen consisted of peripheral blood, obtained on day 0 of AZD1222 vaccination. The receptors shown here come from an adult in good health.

The CDR3 DNA sequence: TGTGCCAGCAGTGAAGGGCTAGACACAGATACGCAGTATTTT. As protein: CASSEGLDTDTQYF. The chain links TRBV2 to TRBJ2-3; D is unresolved. This CDR3 has 14 amino acids. Germline V gene sequence: CDR1 SNHLY, CDR2 FYNNEI. Trimming pared 1 base from V and 2 bases from J, leaving 7 bases between.

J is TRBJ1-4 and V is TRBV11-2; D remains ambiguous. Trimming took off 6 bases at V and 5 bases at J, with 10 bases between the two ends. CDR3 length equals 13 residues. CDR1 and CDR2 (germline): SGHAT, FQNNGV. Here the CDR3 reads CASSRAGNEKLFF. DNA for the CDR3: TGTGCCAGCAGTCGGGCGGGAAATGAAAAACTGTTTTTT.

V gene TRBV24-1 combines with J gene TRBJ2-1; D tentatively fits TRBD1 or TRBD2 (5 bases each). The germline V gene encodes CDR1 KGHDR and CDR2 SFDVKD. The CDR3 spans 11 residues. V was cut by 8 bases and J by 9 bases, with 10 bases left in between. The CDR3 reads CATTRGSEQFF. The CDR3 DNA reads TGTGCCACCACCCGGGGCAGTGAGCAGTTCTTC.

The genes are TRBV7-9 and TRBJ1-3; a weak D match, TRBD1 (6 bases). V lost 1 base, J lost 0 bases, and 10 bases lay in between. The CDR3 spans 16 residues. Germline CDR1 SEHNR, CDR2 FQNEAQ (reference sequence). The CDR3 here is CASSLGQASSGNTIYF. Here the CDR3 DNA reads TGTGCCAGCAGCTTAGGACAGGCGAGCTCTGGAAACACCATATATTTT.

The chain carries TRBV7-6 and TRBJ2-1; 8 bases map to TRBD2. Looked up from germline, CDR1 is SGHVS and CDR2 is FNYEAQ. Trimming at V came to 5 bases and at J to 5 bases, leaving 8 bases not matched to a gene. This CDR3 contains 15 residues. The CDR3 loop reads CASSRSGGRNNEQFF. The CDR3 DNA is TGTGCCAGCAGCAGAAGCGGGGGCCGAAACAATGAGCAGTTCTTC.

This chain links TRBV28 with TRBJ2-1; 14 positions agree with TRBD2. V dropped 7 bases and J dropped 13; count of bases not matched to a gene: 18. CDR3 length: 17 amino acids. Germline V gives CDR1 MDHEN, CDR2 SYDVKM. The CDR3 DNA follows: TGTGCCAGCACCCCCCAAACCGGGACTAGCGGGAGAAGAGGTCAGTTCTTC. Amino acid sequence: CASTPQTGTSGRRGQFF.

The CDR3 DNA follows: TGTGCCAGCAGCTTAGGGGGACTAGCGGAGCGAGACAGGGATACGCAGTATTTT. Protein sequence: CASSLGGLAERDRDTQYF. This chain connects TRBV11-3 to TRBJ2-3, with 11 positions matching TRBD2. This CDR3 contains 18 residues. The ends lost 1 base at V and 6 bases at J; junction bases unmatched: 12. In germline, CDR1 is SGHNT, CDR2 YENEEA.

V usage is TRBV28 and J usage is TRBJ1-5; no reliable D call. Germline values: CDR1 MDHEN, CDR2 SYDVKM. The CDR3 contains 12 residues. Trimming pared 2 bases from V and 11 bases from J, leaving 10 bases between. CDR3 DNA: TGTGCCAGCAGTTTAAGAGTTGGGGCCCAGCATTTT. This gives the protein CASSLRVGAQHF. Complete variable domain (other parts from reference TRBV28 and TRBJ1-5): DVKVTQSSRYLVKRTGEKVFLECVQDMDHENMFWYRQDPGLGLRLIYFSYDVKMKEKGDIPEGYSVSREKKERFSLILESASTNQTSMYLCASSLRVGAQHFGDGTRLSIL.

The chain's CDR3 is CASSRTGADYEQYF. Written as DNA, the CDR3 is TGCGCCAGCAGTCGGACAGGGGCCGACTACGAGCAGTACTTC. The chain links TRBV4-3 to TRBJ2-7, with 9 bases identical to TRBD1. Germline assignment: CDR1 LGHNA and CDR2 YSLEER. The CDR3 is 14 residues long. V was pared by 6 bases and J by 3 bases, with 6 bases of the junction left unmatched.

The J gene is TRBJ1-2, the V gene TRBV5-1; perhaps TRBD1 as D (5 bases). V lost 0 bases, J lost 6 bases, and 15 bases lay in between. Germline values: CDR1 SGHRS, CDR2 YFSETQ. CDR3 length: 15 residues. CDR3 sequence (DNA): TGCGCCAGCAGCTTGGTAGCAGGGAACGGGGATGGCTACACCTTC. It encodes CASSLVAGNGDGYTF.

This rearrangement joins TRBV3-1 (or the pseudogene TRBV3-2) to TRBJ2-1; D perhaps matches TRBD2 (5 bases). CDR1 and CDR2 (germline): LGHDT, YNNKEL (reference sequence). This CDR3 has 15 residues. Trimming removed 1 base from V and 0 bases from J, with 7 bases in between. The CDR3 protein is CASSQGRLSYNEQFF. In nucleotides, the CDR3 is TGTGCCAGCAGCCAAGGGAGGCTCTCCTACAATGAGCAGTTCTTC.

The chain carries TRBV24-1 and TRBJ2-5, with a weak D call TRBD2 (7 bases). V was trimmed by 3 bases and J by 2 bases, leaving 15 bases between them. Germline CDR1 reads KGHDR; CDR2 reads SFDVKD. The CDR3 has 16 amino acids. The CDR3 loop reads CATSDGGGGSQETQYF. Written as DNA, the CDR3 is TGTGCCACCAGTGATGGAGGGGGGGGTTCGCAAGAGACCCAGTACTTC.

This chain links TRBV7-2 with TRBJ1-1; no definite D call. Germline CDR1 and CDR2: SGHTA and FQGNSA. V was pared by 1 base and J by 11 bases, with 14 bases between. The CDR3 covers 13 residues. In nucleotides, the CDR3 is TGTGCCAGCAGCTTAGATTACGGGGTTGGGGCTTTCTTT. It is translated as CASSLDYGVGAFF.

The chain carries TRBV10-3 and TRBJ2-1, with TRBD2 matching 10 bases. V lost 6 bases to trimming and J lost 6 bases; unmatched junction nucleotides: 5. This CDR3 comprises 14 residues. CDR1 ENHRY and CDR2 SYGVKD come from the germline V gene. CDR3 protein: CAIRTGLASNEQFF. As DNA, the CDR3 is TGTGCCATCAGGACGGGACTAGCGAGCAATGAGCAGTTCTTC.

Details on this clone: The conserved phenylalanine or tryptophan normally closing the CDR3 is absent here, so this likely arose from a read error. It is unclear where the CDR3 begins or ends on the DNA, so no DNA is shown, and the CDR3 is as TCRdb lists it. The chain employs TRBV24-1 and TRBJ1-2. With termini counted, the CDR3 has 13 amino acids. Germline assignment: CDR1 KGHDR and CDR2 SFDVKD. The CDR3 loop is CATSASGNQPLSV.

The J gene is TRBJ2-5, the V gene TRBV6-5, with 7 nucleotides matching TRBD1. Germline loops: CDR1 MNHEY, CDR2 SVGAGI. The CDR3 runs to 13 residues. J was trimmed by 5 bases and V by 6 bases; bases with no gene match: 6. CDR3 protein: CASRRDRAETQYF. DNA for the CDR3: TGTGCCAGCAGACGCGACAGGGCGGAGACCCAGTACTTC.

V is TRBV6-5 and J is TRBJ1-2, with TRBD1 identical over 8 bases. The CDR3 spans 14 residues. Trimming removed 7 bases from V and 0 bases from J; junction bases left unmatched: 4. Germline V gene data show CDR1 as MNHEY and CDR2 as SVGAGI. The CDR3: CASTAGGSNYGYTF. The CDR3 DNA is TGTGCCAGCACGGCAGGGGGCTCTAACTATGGCTACACCTTC.

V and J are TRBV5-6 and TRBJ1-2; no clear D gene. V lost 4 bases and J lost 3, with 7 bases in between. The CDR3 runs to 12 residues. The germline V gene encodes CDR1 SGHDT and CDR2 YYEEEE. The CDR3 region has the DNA TGTGCCAGCAGCCCTGGGGACTATGGCTACACCTTC. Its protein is CASSPGDYGYTF.